This T cell receptor (beta chain) comes out of a study of shared clonotypes between healthy human individuals. The study, taken as a whole, reports: Sharing across four donors was seen in 4% to 5.5% of naive CD4 clonotypes.

The CDR3 length is 13 residues. Germline CDR1 SGDLS, CDR2 YYNGEE. V lost 1 base to trimming and J lost 6 bases, with 11 bases between them. Generated by immunoSEQ multiplex PCR, the TCRdb table keeps only in-frame clones and is missing some. The profile shows roughly 2 million clones, around 96% of them singletons. Note on this clone: The antigen remains undetermined.

Naive CD8 cells lacked CD45RO, underwent positive selection for CCR7 and left out terminally differentiated effector memory CD45RA+ cells. This chain joins TRBV9 and TRBJ2-7, with D possibly matching TRBD2 (5 bases). The specimen sequenced was naive CD8+ T cells sorted from blood. The receptor comes from a man younger than 35 in good health. This chain's CDR3 is CASSVYGKTEQYF. The CDR3, as DNA: TGTGCCAGCAGCGTATACGGGAAGACCGAGCAGTACTTC.